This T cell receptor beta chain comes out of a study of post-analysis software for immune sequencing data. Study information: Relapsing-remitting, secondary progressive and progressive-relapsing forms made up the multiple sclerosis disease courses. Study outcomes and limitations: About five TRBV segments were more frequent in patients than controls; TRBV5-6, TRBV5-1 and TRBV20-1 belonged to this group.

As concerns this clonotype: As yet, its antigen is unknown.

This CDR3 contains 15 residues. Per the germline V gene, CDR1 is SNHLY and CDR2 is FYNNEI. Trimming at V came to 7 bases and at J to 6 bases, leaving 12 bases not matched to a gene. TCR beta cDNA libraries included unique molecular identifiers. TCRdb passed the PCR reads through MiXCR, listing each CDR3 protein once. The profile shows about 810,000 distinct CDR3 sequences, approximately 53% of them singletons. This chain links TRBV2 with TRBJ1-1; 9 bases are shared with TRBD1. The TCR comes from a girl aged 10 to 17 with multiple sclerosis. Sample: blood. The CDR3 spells CASNRDRERGAEAFF. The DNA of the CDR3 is TGTGCCAGCAATAGGGACAGGGAACGAGGCGCTGAAGCTTTCTTT.